The present entry profiles one TCR beta chain with its context. Germline lookup yields CDR1 SQVTM and CDR2 ANQGSEA. This CDR3 is built from 14 residues. After removal of 7 bases from V and 10 bases from J, the junction contained 15 bases not matched to a gene. Sample-barcoded 5' priming and a J-beta primer mix drove a second PCR of about 6 to 12 cycles. In TCRdb, the 5' RACE reads were re-called with MiXCR into one record per CDR3 protein. The repertoire holds 1 million or so distinct CDR3 sequences, with about 23% as singletons. This sample is part of a study of blood T cells in healthy people across ages. These data were likewise used in another study, on T cells of mothers and their children.

This chain uses TRBV29-1 with TRBJ2-1; 8 bases map to TRBD2. The clonotype originates from a girl aged 2-10 years in good health. Sequencing was done on a sample of blood. CDR3 loop: CSGMFRDTGGEQFF. DNA of the CDR3: TGCAGCGGGATGTTCCGGGACACGGGGGGGGAGCAGTTCTTC.